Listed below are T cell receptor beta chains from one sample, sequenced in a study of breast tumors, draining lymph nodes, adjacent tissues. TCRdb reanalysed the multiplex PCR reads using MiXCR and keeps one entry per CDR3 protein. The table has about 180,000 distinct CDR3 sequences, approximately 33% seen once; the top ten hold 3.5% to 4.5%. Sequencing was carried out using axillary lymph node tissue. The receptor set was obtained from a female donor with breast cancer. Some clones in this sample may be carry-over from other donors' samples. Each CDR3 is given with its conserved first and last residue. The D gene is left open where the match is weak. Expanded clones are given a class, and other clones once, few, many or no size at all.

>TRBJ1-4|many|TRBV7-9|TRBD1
TGTGCCAGCAGCTTACGTTGGGGACAGGGGGGTGAAAAACTGTTTTTT
CASSLRWGQGGEKLFF
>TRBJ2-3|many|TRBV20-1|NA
TGCAGTGCTAGGGCGTCGGGTGGGAGGACGTCAGATACGCAGTATTTT
CSARASGGRTSDTQYF
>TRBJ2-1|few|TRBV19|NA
TGTGCTACCGTCGGGGGCGTGGGGAATGAGCAGTTCTTC
CATVGGVGNEQFF
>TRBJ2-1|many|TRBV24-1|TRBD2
TGTGCCACCAGTGACGGGACTAGCGGGATCCTAAGCTCCTACAATGAGCAGTTCTTC
CATSDGTSGILSSYNEQFF
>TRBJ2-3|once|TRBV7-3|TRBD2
TGTGCCAGCAGCTTACCTCCGGGGGGGAGCACAGATACGCAGTATTTT
CASSLPPGGSTDTQYF
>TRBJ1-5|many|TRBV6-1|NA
TGTGCCAGCAGGGAGAACATCTTAGGAAAGGATCAGCCCCAGCATTTT
CASRENILGKDQPQHF
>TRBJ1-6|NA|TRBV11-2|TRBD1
TGTGCCAGCAGCGGACGGACAGGGCGTAATTCACCCCTCCACTTT
CASSGRTGRNSPLHF
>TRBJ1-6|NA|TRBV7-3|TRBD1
TGTGCCAGCAGCTCGACAGGGAATAATTCACCCCTCAACTTT
CASSSTGNNSPLNF
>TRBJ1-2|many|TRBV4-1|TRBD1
TGCGCCAGCAGCCAAGATCCCGGGACAGGGGGCGTTTATGGCTACACCTTC
CASSQDPGTGGVYGYTF
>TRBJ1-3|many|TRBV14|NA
TGTGCCAGCAGCCTGATGGGGTCTGGAAACACCATATATTTT
CASSLMGSGNTIYF
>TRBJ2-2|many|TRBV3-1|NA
TGTGCCAGCAGCCGGGGCAGGGAGTACACCGGGGAGCTGTTTTTT
CASSRGREYTGELFF
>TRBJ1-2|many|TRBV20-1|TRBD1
TGCAGTGCTAGTAACCCCCGGGACAGGGCGGATGGCTACACCTTC
CSASNPRDRADGYTF
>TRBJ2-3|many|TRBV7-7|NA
TGTGCTAGCAGCTGGGGGTCAGCCGGGGCAGATACGCAGTATTTT
CASSWGSAGADTQYF
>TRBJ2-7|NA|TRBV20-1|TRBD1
TGCAGTACCGGACAGGTCCACTCCTACGAGCAGTACTTC
CSTGQVHSYEQYF
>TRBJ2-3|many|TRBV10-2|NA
TGCGCCAGCACTAGGGCGGATACGCAGTATTTT
CASTRADTQYF
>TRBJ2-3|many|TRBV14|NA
TGTGCCAGCAGCCAAGACAGGGGGGGCACAGATACGCAGTATTTT
CASSQDRGGTDTQYF
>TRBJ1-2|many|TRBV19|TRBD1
TGTGCCAGTAAGGGACAGGGGGCGACGGTCTATGGCTACACCTTC
CASKGQGATVYGYTF
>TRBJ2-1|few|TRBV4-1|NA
TGCGCCAGCAGCCAAGATGTACTAAACAATGAGCAGTTCTTC
CASSQDVLNNEQFF
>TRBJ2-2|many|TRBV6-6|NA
TGTGCCAGCAGCTCCATTTGGGGCGGGGAGCTGTTTTTT
CASSSIWGGELFF
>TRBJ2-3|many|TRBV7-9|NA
TGTGCCAGCACCCTCCGAGCAGGGCACACCATAGGGGAAGATACGCAGTATTTT
CASTLRAGHTIGEDTQYF
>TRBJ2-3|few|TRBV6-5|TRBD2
TGTGCCAGCAAAAAAACGGGGGGGCCAGATACGCAGTATTTT
CASKKTGGPDTQYF
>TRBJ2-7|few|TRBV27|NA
TGTGCCAGCAGTTTAGGGATTTCCTACGAGCAGTACTTC
CASSLGISYEQYF
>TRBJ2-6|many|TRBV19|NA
TGTGCCAGTAGCGCAATATACTCCTCTGGGGCCAACGTCCTGACTTTC
CASSAIYSSGANVLTF
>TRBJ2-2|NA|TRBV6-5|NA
TGTGCCAGCACCCTGGGGGCGGGGAAGACCGGGGAGCTGTTTTTT
CASTLGAGKTGELFF
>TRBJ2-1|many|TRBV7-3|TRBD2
TGTGCCAGCAGCCTAACCGGGGGGAGGAGCTCCTACAATGAGCAGTTCTTC
CASSLTGGRSSYNEQFF
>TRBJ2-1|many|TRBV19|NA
TGTGCCACCCGAACGGGAGTAGGCTATGAGCAGTTCTTC
CATRTGVGYEQFF
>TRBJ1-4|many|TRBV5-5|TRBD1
TGTGCCAGCAGCCGACTACAAATACAGGGGGCGCCCGAAAAACTGTTTTTT
CASSRLQIQGAPEKLFF
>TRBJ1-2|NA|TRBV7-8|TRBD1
TGTGCCAGCAACTTAGGGGGCAACTATGGCTACACCTTC
CASNLGGNYGYTF
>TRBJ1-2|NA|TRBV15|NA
TGTGCCACCAGCAGAGATCTGCGGGGCCGGTATGGCTACACCTTC
CATSRDLRGRYGYTF
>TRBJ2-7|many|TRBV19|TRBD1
TGTGCCAGTAGTAACCAGGGGGCTCGCTACGAGCAGTACTTC
CASSNQGARYEQYF
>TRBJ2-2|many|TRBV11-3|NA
TGTGCCAGCAGCTTAGATTCATCTCCTGGTTGGACCGGGGAGCTGTTTTTT
CASSLDSSPGWTGELFF
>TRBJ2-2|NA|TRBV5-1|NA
TGCGCCAGCAGCTTGGACAGGGGAGGAAACACCGGGGAGCTGTTTTTT
CASSLDRGGNTGELFF
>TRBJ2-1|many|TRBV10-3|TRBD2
TGTGCCACCCAGCGGGAGGAGTTGGGGAGCTCCTACAATGAGCAGTTCTTC
CATQREELGSSYNEQFF
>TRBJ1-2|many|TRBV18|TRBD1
TGTGCCAGCTCACCAAAAGGGACAGGGGGTTTGTATGGCTACACCTTC
CASSPKGTGGLYGYTF
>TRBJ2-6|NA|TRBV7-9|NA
TGTGCCAGCAGCGCGGGTGCCAACGTCCTGACTTTC
CASSAGANVLTF
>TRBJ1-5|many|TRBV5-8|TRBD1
TGTGCCAGCGGGGACAGGGGAACCCTACAGCCCCAGCATTTT
CASGDRGTLQPQHF
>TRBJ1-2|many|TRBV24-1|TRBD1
TGTGCCACCATGGACAGGGAGTACTATGGCTACACCTTC
CATMDREYYGYTF
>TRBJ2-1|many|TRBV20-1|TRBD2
TGCAGTGCTAGAGATATGGCGGGAGGGAGCCCATACAATGAGCAGTTCTTC
CSARDMAGGSPYNEQFF
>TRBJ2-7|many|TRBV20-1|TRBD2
TGCAGTGCTAGAGCGGGACTAGCGGTAATAACCCAAAGCTCCTACGAGCAGTACTTC
CSARAGLAVITQSSYEQYF
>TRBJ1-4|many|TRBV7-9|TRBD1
TGTGCCAGCGGCCCGCCCTCACAGGGGGCCTTCGGAAAACTGTTTTTT
CASGPPSQGAFGKLFF
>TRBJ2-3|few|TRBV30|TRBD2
TGTGCCTGGAGTATGACTAGCGCAGATACGCAGTATTTT
CAWSMTSADTQYF
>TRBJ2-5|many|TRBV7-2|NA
TGTGCCAGCAGCTTACAAAGTAGCCAAGAGACCCAGTACTTC
CASSLQSSQETQYF
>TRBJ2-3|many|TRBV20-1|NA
TGCAGTGCTAGAGATCAGGGGCCTGCTCTGTATTTT
CSARDQGPALYF
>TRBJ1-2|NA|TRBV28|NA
TGTGCCAGCAGAGCAGTGGTTGGCTACACCTTC
CASRAVVGYTF
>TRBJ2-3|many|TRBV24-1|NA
TGTGCCACCAGTGATTTGCCCCTTGTGTCGGGGTTCGGAGATACGCAGTATTTT
CATSDLPLVSGFGDTQYF